Listed below are T cell receptor beta chains from one sample, sequenced in a study of blood T cell repertoires in COVID-19. This table comes from immunoSEQ multiplex PCR, and its TCRdb copy is limited to in-frame clones, with some not included. Of 150,000 to 200,000 clones listed, 85% are singletons. Specimen: peripheral blood. The source is a woman aged 60-75 years with acute or convalescent COVID-19. The CDR3 runs from the conserved cysteine through the conserved F or W. D genes are given only for firm matches.

J: TRBJ1-1; D: TRBD1; V: TRBV5-8; CDR3: CASSPRTGGSMNTEAFF
J: TRBJ1-2; D: TRBD1; V: TRBV6-2/TRBV6-3; CDR3: CASSGQGVNYGYTF
J: TRBJ1-3; D: -; V: TRBV14; CDR3: CASSQVRQAGNTIYF
J: TRBJ2-7; D: TRBD1; V: TRBV28; CDR3: CAGSSQPRQGNEQYF
J: TRBJ1-4; D: -; V: TRBV14; CDR3: CASSPGAEKLFF
J: TRBJ1-4; D: TRBD1; V: TRBV7-9; CDR3: CASSLFWTGLSEQDEKLFF
J: TRBJ2-2; D: -; V: TRBV30; CDR3: CAWSVYSWTGELFF
J: TRBJ1-1; D: TRBD1; V: TRBV7-9; CDR3: CASSRTGTAEGVAEAFF
J: TRBJ1-4; D: -; V: TRBV11-2; CDR3: CASSPRPGWYEKLFF
J: TRBJ2-3; D: -; V: TRBV10-3; CDR3: CAIGLTTTTDTQYF
J: TRBJ1-5; D: -; V: TRBV28; CDR3: CASSRLRSSNQPQHF
J: TRBJ1-5; D: -; V: TRBV11-2; CDR3: CASSLGRGSNQPQHF
J: TRBJ1-6; D: -; V: TRBV3-1/TRBV3-2; CDR3: CASSLLGTGSSPLHF
J: TRBJ2-5; D: TRBD2; V: TRBV7-9; CDR3: CASSTTQAPAGVETQYF
J: TRBJ2-1; D: -; V: TRBV5-1; CDR3: CASSLGAGGNTLEQFF
J: TRBJ2-1; D: -; V: TRBV5-1; CDR3: CASSMTGKASNEQFF
J: TRBJ1-1; D: -; V: TRBV3-1/TRBV3-2; CDR3: CASSQTTGNTEAFF
J: TRBJ1-1; D: -; V: TRBV2; CDR3: CASRETGLNTEAFF